These T cell receptor beta chains were read from a single sample in a study of cytomegalovirus exposure and HLA in healthy donors. Generated by immunoSEQ multiplex PCR, the TCRdb table keeps only in-frame clones and is missing some. Its clone listing holds under 130,000 clones. Sequenced material: PBMCs. The receptors originated from a man aged 35 to 55 in good health and CMV-seronegative. CDR3s include the opening cysteine and the closing phenylalanine or tryptophan. The order of the fields is D gene, V gene, J gene, CDR3 DNA, CDR3 protein. The D gene is left open where the match is weak.

d_gene: .
v_gene: TRBV7-6
j_gene: TRBJ1-4
CDR3nt: TGTGCCAGCAGCTTGGACACAACAACTAATGAAAAACTGTTTTTT
CDR3aa: CASSLDTTTNEKLFF

d_gene: .
v_gene: TRBV10-3
j_gene: TRBJ1-2
CDR3nt: TGTGCCATCAGGGCGACAGACAACTATGGCTACACCTTC
CDR3aa: CAIRATDNYGYTF

d_gene: TRBD1
v_gene: TRBV10-1
j_gene: TRBJ1-1
CDR3nt: TGCGCCAGCAGGCGGACAGGGGGGACTGAAGCTTTCTTT
CDR3aa: CASRRTGGTEAFF

d_gene: .
v_gene: TRBV6-5
j_gene: TRBJ1-6
CDR3nt: TGTGCCAGCACCTGGGGGGTTAATTCACCCCTCCACTTT
CDR3aa: CASTWGVNSPLHF

d_gene: .
v_gene: TRBV2
j_gene: TRBJ1-2
CDR3nt: TGTGCCAGCAGGTCCCAGGGAGGAGCTAACTATGGCTACACCTTC
CDR3aa: CASRSQGGANYGYTF

d_gene: .
v_gene: TRBV25-1
j_gene: TRBJ2-5
CDR3nt: TGTGCCAGCAGTGATTCTGGGGAGCAAGAGACCCAGTACTTC
CDR3aa: CASSDSGEQETQYF

d_gene: TRBD1
v_gene: TRBV9
j_gene: TRBJ2-1
CDR3nt: TGTGCCAGCAGCGAGCGAGACAGGGGACGGCCCTACAATGAGCAGTTCTTC
CDR3aa: CASSERDRGRPYNEQFF

d_gene: TRBD1
v_gene: TRBV4-2
j_gene: TRBJ1-4
CDR3nt: TGTGCCAGCAGCCGGGATCGGACAGGAGAAAAACTGTTTTTT
CDR3aa: CASSRDRTGEKLFF

d_gene: TRBD1
v_gene: TRBV14
j_gene: TRBJ1-6
CDR3nt: TGTGCCAGCAGCCACCCCGGGACAGCCTCACCCCTCCACTTT
CDR3aa: CASSHPGTASPLHF

d_gene: .
v_gene: TRBV4-3
j_gene: TRBJ1-4
CDR3nt: TGCGCCAGCAGCCAAGGAGTTAGGACGAGGGATTCGGGGTTTGAAAAACTGTTTTTT
CDR3aa: CASSQGVRTRDSGFEKLFF

d_gene: TRBD2
v_gene: TRBV29-1
j_gene: TRBJ2-4
CDR3nt: TGCAGCGTTGAACTGTGGAGCGGGAGTAACATTCAGTACTTC
CDR3aa: CSVELWSGSNIQYF

d_gene: TRBD2
v_gene: TRBV6-1
j_gene: TRBJ2-1
CDR3nt: TGTGCCAGCAGTGAGGCTAGCGGGACCTACAATGAGCAGTTCTTC
CDR3aa: CASSEASGTYNEQFF

d_gene: .
v_gene: TRBV7-2
j_gene: TRBJ1-1
CDR3nt: TGTGCCAGCAGCTTAGAGCAGGGTTTGAACACTGAAGCTTTCTTT
CDR3aa: CASSLEQGLNTEAFF

d_gene: .
v_gene: TRBV7-2
j_gene: TRBJ2-7
CDR3nt: TGTGCCAGCAGCTTAGCGGGGGGGCTGAACGAGCAGTACTTC
CDR3aa: CASSLAGGLNEQYF

d_gene: TRBD1
v_gene: TRBV10-3
j_gene: TRBJ1-1
CDR3nt: TGTGCCATCAGTGGGCGGGGACAGGGGAACACTGAAGCTTTCTTT
CDR3aa: CAISGRGQGNTEAFF

d_gene: .
v_gene: TRBV6-5
j_gene: TRBJ1-1
CDR3nt: TGTGCCAGCAGTTACCGGACTGAAGCTTTCTTT
CDR3aa: CASSYRTEAFF